Reported below is one T cell receptor beta chain. What it binds is not known. The record originates from a study of blood T cells in healthy people across ages. General study results and limits: The fall in TCR beta diversity per million T cells was roughly linear with age. Long-lived donors had more naive CD4+ cells and higher diversity than aged donors. Estimates drawn from one million T cells were deemed to understate diversity.

This CDR3 comprises 16 residues. CDR1 DFQATT and CDR2 SNEGSKA come from the germline V gene (reference sequence). Trimming stripped 0 bases from V and 1 base from J, with 14 bases between. A sample-barcoded 5' primer and a J-beta primer mix were used in a second PCR of about 7 to 12 cycles. Unique molecular identifiers of 12 random nucleotides labeled each cDNA. Each CDR3 protein gets one entry after TCRdb re-called the 5' RACE reads with MiXCR. Of 700,000 to 850,000 distinct CDR3 sequences listed, under 40% are singletons. Sequencing was performed on blood. The sequence derives from a man aged 18-30 years in good health. The chain is built from TRBV20-1 and TRBJ2-3, with no clear D. This chain's CDR3 is CSARDLLGFGTDTQYF. CDR3 nucleotide sequence: TGCAGTGCTAGAGATCTCCTGGGCTTCGGCACAGATACGCAGTATTTT.